A selection of T cell receptor beta chains follows, all from one sample in a study of cytomegalovirus exposure and HLA in healthy donors. Only in-frame clones appear in the TCRdb table, and some are missing; sequencing was by immunoSEQ multiplex PCR. The table has 130,000 or so clones, around 84% seen once. Sequencing used PBMCs. Receptors originate from a woman aged 18-35 years in good health and CMV-seropositive. CDR3s include the opening cysteine and the closing phenylalanine or tryptophan. Each record gives: J gene, clone size, D gene, V gene, CDR3 DNA, CDR3 protein. The D gene is left open where the match is weak. The size entry is marked missing in some rows and otherwise reads once, few, many or a size class.

>TRBJ1-3|NA|NA|TRBV10-1
TGCGCCAGCAGTGATGGCGGAGGAAACACCATATATTTT
CASSDGGGNTIYF
>TRBJ2-5|NA|NA|TRBV9
TGTGCCAGCAGCGCGGACCAAGAGACCCAGTACTTC
CASSADQETQYF
>TRBJ1-4|NA|NA|TRBV2
TGTGCCAGCAGTGACCCCTTGGGGCCCTTAGGTGAAAAACTGTTTTTT
CASSDPLGPLGEKLFF
>TRBJ2-1|NA|TRBD2|TRBV6-5
TGTGCCAGCAGCCCTAAGCGGGGAGGCAATGAGCAGTTCTTC
CASSPKRGGNEQFF
>TRBJ2-5|NA|TRBD2|TRBV15
TGTGCCACCAGCTCTCTAGCGGGGCGGGGGACCCGGTACTTC
CATSSLAGRGTRYF
>TRBJ2-7|NA|NA|TRBV7-9
TGTTCCAGCAGCTTAGTATCCTACGAGCAGTACTTC
CSSSLVSYEQYF
>TRBJ2-1|NA|NA|TRBV14
TGTGCCAGCAGCCAAGAAGGCGCGGGCCCCTCCTACAATGAGCAGTTCTTC
CASSQEGAGPSYNEQFF
>TRBJ2-3|few|TRBD2|TRBV2
TGTGCCAGCAGTGATGGGGAACTAGCGGGGGCAGATACGCAGTATTTT
CASSDGELAGADTQYF
>TRBJ2-3|NA|NA|TRBV28
TGTGCCAGCAGTTCTGCGTGGGGGGGCGAAACAGATACGCAGTATTTT
CASSSAWGGETDTQYF
>TRBJ1-1|NA|TRBD1|TRBV13
TGTGCCAGCAGCTTAGATGACAGGGGGGTGTCTGAAGCTTTCTTT
CASSLDDRGVSEAFF
>TRBJ1-4|NA|TRBD1|TRBV2
TGTGCCAGCAGTGAAGGGACAGGGGCAACTAATGAAAAACTGTTTTTT
CASSEGTGATNEKLFF
>TRBJ1-2|once|TRBD1|TRBV13
TGTGCCAGCAGCCCACGGACAGGAGGTTTGGGCTACACCTTC
CASSPRTGGLGYTF
>TRBJ2-1|NA|TRBD2|TRBV2
TGTGCCAGCAGTGAAAGCGGGGGAGCCTACAATGAGCAGTTCTTC
CASSESGGAYNEQFF
>TRBJ2-1|NA|TRBD2|TRBV5-4
TGTGCCAGCAGCCGTACCGGGGGGTCGGGCACCAATGAGCAGTTCTTC
CASSRTGGSGTNEQFF
>TRBJ2-3|NA|TRBD2|TRBV10-3
TGTGCCATCGGCTCTAGCGGGGGCACAGATACGCAGTATTTT
CAIGSSGGTDTQYF
>TRBJ1-5|NA|NA|TRBV6-1
TGTGCCACCTCGGAGGAGCAGCCCCAGCATTTT
CATSEEQPQHF
>TRBJ2-7|NA|TRBD1|TRBV6-6
TGTGTATGCCGGGACAGTAACTACGAGCAGTACTTC
CVCRDSNYEQYF
>TRBJ2-2|NA|NA|TRBV30
TGTGCCTGGAGTGTACTGAGTACAGGAACCGGGGAGCTGTTTTTT
CAWSVLSTGTGELFF
>TRBJ2-3|NA|NA|TRBV6-6
TGTGCCAGCTTGGGGCGGTCCGACACAGATACGCAGTATTTT
CASLGRSDTDTQYF
>TRBJ2-7|few|TRBD2|TRBV10-3
TGTGCCATCAGTGAGCTAGCGGGGTCCTACGAGCAGTACTTC
CAISELAGSYEQYF
>TRBJ1-4|NA|TRBD1|TRBV6-5
TGTGCCAGCAGTGAAACAGGGGGTGAGGAAAAACTGTTTTTT
CASSETGGEEKLFF
>TRBJ1-5|NA|TRBD1|TRBV4-1
TGCGCCAGCAGCCAAGAACAGGGGCCTCAGCCCCAGCATTTT
CASSQEQGPQPQHF
>TRBJ2-1|NA|TRBD2|TRBV29-1
TGCAGCGTTGGGGGACTAGCGGGGAATGAGCAGTTCTTC
CSVGGLAGNEQFF
>TRBJ1-1|NA|NA|TRBV29-1
TGCAGCGTTGAGGGCGTTGGGAGGGACACTGAAGCTTTCTTT
CSVEGVGRDTEAFF
>TRBJ2-1|NA|TRBD1|TRBV13
TGTGCCAGCAGCTTAGACGGGACAGGGGTCAATGAGCAGTTCTTC
CASSLDGTGVNEQFF
>TRBJ2-7|NA|TRBD2|TRBV11-2
TGTGCCAGCAGCTTTAGCGGGGGGGCCTACGAGCAGTACTTC
CASSFSGGAYEQYF
>TRBJ1-2|NA|NA|TRBV19
TGTGCCAGTCTAGCTACAGGGCAGGGTGGCTACACCTTC
CASLATGQGGYTF
>TRBJ2-3|NA|NA|TRBV5-1
TGCGCCAGCAGCTTGACAGGATTAGTCACAGATACGCAGTATTTT
CASSLTGLVTDTQYF
>TRBJ2-7|NA|TRBD1|TRBV7-3
TGTGCCAGCAGCGACAATACAGGGGCAGAGCAGTACTTC
CASSDNTGAEQYF
>TRBJ2-3|few|NA|TRBV6-1
TGTGCCAGCAGTGACGGCACAGATACGCAGTATTTT
CASSDGTDTQYF
>TRBJ2-7|NA|TRBD1|TRBV14
TGTGCCAGCAATCAAGGGACAGCCTCCTACGAGCAGTACTTC
CASNQGTASYEQYF
>TRBJ1-2|NA|NA|TRBV5-1
TGCGCCAGCAGCTTGGGGACAGATTTCTATGGCTACACCTTC
CASSLGTDFYGYTF
>TRBJ2-5|NA|NA|TRBV5-1
TGCGCCAGCAGCACAGGGACTACCAGACAAGAGACCCAGTACTTC
CASSTGTTRQETQYF
>TRBJ1-5|NA|NA|TRBV6-1
TGTGCCAGCAGTGATCCCACAGATTACCAGCATTTT
CASSDPTDYQHF
>TRBJ2-1|NA|NA|TRBV18
TGTGCCAGCTCAGACAATTTAAACAATGAGCAGTTCTTC
CASSDNLNNEQFF
>TRBJ1-1|NA|TRBD1|TRBV5-6
TGTGCCAGCAGCTTGGTGGGACAGGGGGGGAACACTGAAGCTTTCTTT
CASSLVGQGGNTEAFF
>TRBJ1-5|NA|TRBD1|TRBV28
TGTGCCAGCAGTGTAACCGGGACAGGGAAGGGTGTTCAGCCCCAGCATTTT
CASSVTGTGKGVQPQHF
>TRBJ2-7|NA|TRBD1|TRBV18
TGTGCCAGCTCACCGGGACAGGGATCCTACGAGCAGTACTTC
CASSPGQGSYEQYF
>TRBJ2-7|NA|TRBD1|TRBV7-9
TGTGCCAGCAGCCCGGCAGGGGGTTCCTACGAGCAGTACTTC
CASSPAGGSYEQYF
>TRBJ1-2|NA|NA|TRBV7-9
TGTTCCAGCAGCTTACGGGGAAGGACAGTGGACTATGGCTACACCTTC
CSSSLRGRTVDYGYTF
>TRBJ1-6|NA|NA|TRBV5-5
TGTGCCAGCAGCTTGACGGGAAGGGATTCACCCCTCCACTTT
CASSLTGRDSPLHF
>TRBJ2-3|NA|NA|TRBV7-9
TGTTCCAGCAGCTTAGGGGTTCCTCAGGGTCGGACAGATACGCAGTATTTT
CSSSLGVPQGRTDTQYF
>TRBJ2-2|NA|NA|TRBV11-2
TGTGCCAGCAGCCTCTATTCCGGGGAGCTGTTTTTT
CASSLYSGELFF
>TRBJ2-3|NA|TRBD2|TRBV30
TGTGCCTGGAGCGGGGGGTTAAGCACAGATACGCAGTATTTT
CAWSGGLSTDTQYF
>TRBJ2-3|once|TRBD2|TRBV5-1
TGCGCCAGCAGCTTGGGTAGCGGGGGGAGAACTAGCACAGATACGCAGTATTTT
CASSLGSGGRTSTDTQYF
>TRBJ1-1|NA|NA|TRBV7-3
TGTGCCAGCAGCTCAGGGTTGAACACTGAAGCTTTCTTT
CASSSGLNTEAFF